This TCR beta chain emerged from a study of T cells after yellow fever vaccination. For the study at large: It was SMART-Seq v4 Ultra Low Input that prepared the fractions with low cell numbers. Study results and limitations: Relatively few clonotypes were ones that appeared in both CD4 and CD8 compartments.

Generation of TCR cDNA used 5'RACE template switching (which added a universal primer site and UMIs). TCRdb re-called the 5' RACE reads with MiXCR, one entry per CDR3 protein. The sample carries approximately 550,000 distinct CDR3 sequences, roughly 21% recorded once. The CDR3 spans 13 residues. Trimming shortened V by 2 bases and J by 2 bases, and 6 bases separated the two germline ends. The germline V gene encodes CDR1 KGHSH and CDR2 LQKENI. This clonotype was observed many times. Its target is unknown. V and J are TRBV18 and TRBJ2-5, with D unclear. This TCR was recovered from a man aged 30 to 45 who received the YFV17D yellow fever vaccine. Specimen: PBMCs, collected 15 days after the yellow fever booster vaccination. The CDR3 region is CASSPFLQETQYF. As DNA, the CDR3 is TGTGCCAGCTCACCATTTCTGCAAGAGACCCAGTACTTC.